A single sample is the source of the 5 T cell receptor beta chains below, sequenced in a study of cytomegalovirus exposure and HLA in healthy donors. Primers for the PCR totalled 60 Vbeta and 13 Jbeta. TCRdb keeps only in-frame clones here, not all; method: immunoSEQ multiplex PCR. This table holds 200,000 or so clones, 75% to 85% found once. The sample was PBMCs. All receptors come from a woman aged 40 to 50 in good health and CMV-seronegative.

The chain couples TRBV10-3 to TRBJ1-1, with 9 bases aligning to TRBD1. The CDR3 covers 13 residues. Germline loops: CDR1 ENHRY, CDR2 SYGVKD. V shed 4 bases and J 4 bases; nucleotides not matched to a gene: 1. The CDR3 is CAISGQGGTEAFF. The CDR3 DNA follows: TGTGCCATCAGTGGACAGGGGGGCACTGAAGCTTTCTTT.

The chain links TRBV11-3 to TRBJ2-2, with D perhaps TRBD2 (6 bases). Germline CDR1 SGHNT, CDR2 YENEEA. The CDR3 is 16 amino acids. The V gene lost 5 bases and the J gene lost 1 base, with 14 bases spanning the gap. CDR3 amino acids: CASSPSRGLNTGELFF. CDR3 DNA sequence: TGTGCCAGCAGCCCGAGTCGGGGACTGAACACCGGGGAGCTGTTTTTT.

The chain couples TRBV27 to TRBJ2-7; 7 bases align to TRBD2. V shed 6 bases, J shed 3 bases, and the junction held 5 bases outside the gene matches. Germline values: CDR1 MNHEY, CDR2 SMNVEV (reference sequence). This CDR3 region has 13 residues. The CDR3 DNA reads as TGTGCCAGCAGCGACCTAGCGGACTACGAGCAGTACTTC. Translating it yields CASSDLADYEQYF.

The rearrangement joins TRBV7-9 to TRBJ2-5; 13 bases line up with TRBD2. Trimming removed 5 bases from V and 4 bases from J; junction bases left unmatched: 4. CDR1 and CDR2 (germline): SEHNR, FQNEAQ (reference sequence). The CDR3 is 15 residues long. CDR3: CASSVRTSGGETQYF. CDR3 sequence (DNA): TGTGCCAGCAGCGTTAGGACTAGCGGGGGAGAGACCCAGTACTTC.

V gene TRBV7-9 combines with J gene TRBJ2-3, with D uncertain. Germline CDR1 SEHNR, CDR2 FQNEAQ (reference sequence). Trimming removed 5 bases from V and 5 bases from J, with 14 bases in between. CDR3 length equals 14 residues. The CDR3 coding sequence is TGTGCCAGCAGCCCGCCTGTCTCGGGAGATACGCAGTATTTT. Translation: CASSPPVSGDTQYF.